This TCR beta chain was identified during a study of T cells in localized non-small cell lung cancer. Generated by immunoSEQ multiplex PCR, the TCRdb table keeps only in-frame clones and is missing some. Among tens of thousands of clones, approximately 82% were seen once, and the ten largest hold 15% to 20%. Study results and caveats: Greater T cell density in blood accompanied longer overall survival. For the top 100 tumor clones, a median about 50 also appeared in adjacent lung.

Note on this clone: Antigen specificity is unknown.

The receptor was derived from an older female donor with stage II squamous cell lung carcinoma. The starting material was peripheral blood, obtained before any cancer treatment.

CDR3: CASSVAVHLSGNTIYF. In nucleotides, the CDR3 is TGTGCCAGCAGCGTAGCGGTCCACCTCTCTGGAAACACCATATATTTT. The chain uses TRBV9 and TRBJ1-3; D call uncertain. The CDR3 loop spans 16 amino acids. The germline gives CDR1 SGDLS, CDR2 YYNGEE. Trimming removed 0 bases at V and 0 bases at J, with 10 bases between.